The next 19 T cell receptor beta chains were all read from a single sample in a study of regulatory T cells in long-lasting Graves disease. Time point denoted: newly diagnosed GD, antithyroid drugs for less than 3 months. Scientists built the TCR library using RNA that was extracted from PBMCs. Sequencing libraries for TCR beta were prepared with iRepertoire HTBI primers and Arm-PCR of CDR3 regions. MiXCR, applied by TCRdb to the multiplex PCR reads, yields one record per CDR3 protein. The repertoire holds a few hundred thousand distinct CDR3 sequences, with roughly 15% as singletons. These data also featured in a second study, about T cells in Graves' hyperthyroidism and ophthalmopathy.

The material sequenced was peripheral blood mononuclear cells (PBMCs), taken at new diagnosis, from a patient treated with antithyroid drugs. The receptors here all came from a woman between 18 and 29 years old with Graves disease.

The V gene is TRBV28, the J gene TRBJ2-7; no definite D call. Trimming cost V 7 bases and J 4 bases, with 11 bases left between them. In germline, CDR1 is MDHEN, CDR2 SYDVKM. CDR3 size: 12 residues. The CDR3 spells CASKSFRYEQYF. CDR3 bases: TGTGCCAGCAAGTCATTTCGGTACGAGCAGTACTTC. The entire variable domain, with the rest obtained from reference TRBV28 and TRBJ2-7, is as follows: DVKVTQSSRYLVKRTGEKVFLECVQDMDHENMFWYRQDPGLGLRLIYFSYDVKMKEKGDIPEGYSVSREKKERFSLILESASTNQTSMYLCASKSFRYEQYFGPGTRLTVT.

This clonotype has a handful of counts. The chain links TRBV4-1 to TRBJ2-1; 13 bases agree with TRBD2. The CDR3 consists of 17 residues. Germline loops: CDR1 MGHRA, CDR2 YSYEKL. Losses at the gene ends were 4 bases for V and 2 bases for J; bases not matched to a gene: 5. The CDR3 region is CASSRTGTSGTYNEQFF. The CDR3 DNA reads as TGCGCCAGCAGCCGAACCGGGACTAGCGGGACCTACAATGAGCAGTTCTTC.

The sample holds many counts of this clonotype. This chain connects TRBV5-1 to TRBJ2-7, with D possibly TRBD2 on 5 matching bases. Deletions cut 4 bases from V and 3 bases from J, with 11 bases between. Germline V gene data show CDR1 as SGHRS and CDR2 as YFSETQ. The CDR3 loop spans 13 amino acids. The chain's CDR3 is CASSHGGDYEQYF. In DNA form, the CDR3 reads TGCGCCAGCAGCCACGGAGGAGACTACGAGCAGTACTTC.

This clonotype was recorded many times. This chain uses TRBV7-9 with TRBJ2-7, with D unclear. V was clipped by 5 bases and J by 7 bases, with 12 bases between them. CDR1 is SEHNR, CDR2 FQNEAQ, per germline (reference sequence). The CDR3 extends over 12 amino acids. The CDR3 sequence: CASSPESREQYF. The CDR3 DNA is TGTGCCAGCAGCCCTGAAAGTCGGGAGCAGTACTTC.

This clonotype occurred a few times. The V call is TRBV3-1, the J call TRBJ2-2; no reliable D call. This CDR3 has 13 residues. The V gene's germline CDR1 is LGHDT and CDR2 YNNKEL (reference sequence). The V and J ends lost 0 bases and 10 bases respectively, with 9 bases between them. This CDR3 reads CASSQDLNLELFF. CDR3 coding DNA: TGTGCCAGCAGCCAAGATCTGAATTTGGAGCTGTTTTTT. Complete variable domain (other parts from reference TRBV3-1 and TRBJ2-2): DTAVSQTPKYLVTQMGNDKSIKCEQNLGHDTMYWYKQDSKKFLKIMFSYNNKELIINETVPNRFSPKSPDKAHLNLHINSLELGDSAVYFCASSQDLNLELFFGEGSRLTVL.

This clonotype has a count of ten or more. This chain joins TRBV12-3 or TRBV12-4 and TRBJ2-3, with D perhaps matching TRBD1 (5 bases). This CDR3 contains 15 residues. Between the trimmed V and J ends, which lost 6 bases and 2 bases, there was a span of 15 bases. The CDR3 is CASSPFWGVTDTQYF. CDR3 bases: TGTGCCAGCAGCCCCTTTTGGGGCGTCACAGATACGCAGTATTTT.

This chain uses TRBV10-3 with TRBJ2-3; TRBD1 aligns across 8 bases. This CDR3 is built from 15 residues. Germline V CDR1 and CDR2: ENHRY, SYGVKD. Trimming removed 4 bases from V and 5 bases from J; junction bases left unmatched: 8. CDR3 DNA: TGTGCCATCAGTGCCCGCGACAGGGGCAGAGATACGCAGTATTTT. It codes for CAISARDRGRDTQYF.

The V call is TRBV19, the J call TRBJ1-5; unclear D gene. Per the germline V gene, CDR1 is LNHDA and CDR2 is SQIVND (reference sequence). V lost 3 bases and J lost 7, with 13 bases in between. The CDR3 is made up of 14 amino acids. The chain's CDR3 is CASSIGGMSQPQHF. As DNA, the CDR3 is TGTGCCAGTAGTATCGGTGGTATGTCCCAGCCCCAGCATTTT.

With regard to this clonotype: A single base separates this from a much larger clone, so it may be a read error. The chain couples TRBV20-1 to TRBJ2-1; D perhaps matches TRBD2 (5 bases). This CDR3 spans 14 amino acids. The germline V gene encodes CDR1 DFQATT and CDR2 SNEGSKA (reference sequence). The CDR3 here is CSARNPTIYSEQFF. CDR3 DNA: TGCAGTGCTAGAAACCCGACTATATACAGTGAGCAGTTCTTC.

The chain links TRBV28 to TRBJ2-5; 14 bases are a match to TRBD2. After removal of 5 bases from V and 2 bases from J, the junction contained 4 bases not matched to a gene. There are 16 residues in the CDR3. Germline V gene lookup returns CDR1 MDHEN and CDR2 SYDVKM. The CDR3 coding sequence is TGTGCCAGCAGTAGACGACTAGCGGGAGGGCAAGAGACCCAGTACTTC. As protein: CASSRRLAGGQETQYF. The full variable domain, with the rest looked up from reference TRBV28 and TRBJ2-5, is DVKVTQSSRYLVKRTGEKVFLECVQDMDHENMFWYRQDPGLGLRLIYFSYDVKMKEKGDIPEGYSVSREKKERFSLILESASTNQTSMYLCASSRRLAGGQETQYFGPGTRLLVL.

This clonotype came up a few times. The chain is built from TRBV19 and TRBJ2-3; D is unclear. CDR3 length: 13 residues. V dropped 6 bases and J dropped 0 bases, with 7 bases sitting between them. The germline gives CDR1 LNHDA, CDR2 SQIVND (reference sequence). The CDR3 DNA follows: TGTGCCAGTAGGCTACAGAGCACAGATACGCAGTATTTT. This sequence encodes CASRLQSTDTQYF. The full variable domain, its missing parts supplied by reference TRBV19 and TRBJ2-3, is DGGITQSPKYLFRKEGQNVTLSCEQNLNHDAMYWYRQDPGQGLRLIYYSQIVNDFQKGDIAEGYSVSREKKESFPLTVTSAQKNPTAFYLCASRLQSTDTQYFGPGTRLTVL.

Many counts were recorded for this clonotype. The J gene is TRBJ2-1, the V gene TRBV19; perhaps TRBD1 as D (6 bases). V was clipped by 5 bases and J by 6 bases, with 17 bases between them. CDR3 length: 15 amino acids. CDR1 is LNHDA, CDR2 SQIVND, per germline (reference sequence). DNA for the CDR3: TGTGCCAGTAGTCTCCAAGACAGGCCAAGCAATGAGCAGTTCTTC. Translated: CASSLQDRPSNEQFF.

This clonotype was recorded at least ten times. This chain links TRBV7-2 with TRBJ1-2; the D gene is possibly TRBD1 (6 bases). The V end lost 5 bases, the J end lost 4 bases, and 17 bases lay between the germline ends. CDR1 is SGHTA, CDR2 FQGNSA, per germline. The CDR3 extends over 15 amino acids. The CDR3 sequence: CASSLSIGQSYGYTF. CDR3 in DNA: TGTGCCAGCAGCCTTTCTATAGGACAGAGCTATGGCTACACCTTC.

This clonotype was counted at least ten times. The chain has TRBV27 and TRBJ2-1; no firm D call. Trimming removed 6 bases at V and 16 bases at J, with 13 bases between. The CDR3 sequence is 10 residues long. The germline CDR1 and CDR2 sequences are MNHEY and SMNVEV (reference sequence). DNA of the CDR3: TGTGCCAGCAGAGGTTACCAAGACTTCTTC. Protein product: CASRGYQDFF.

This clonotype was seen a handful of times. This sequence joins TRBV3-1 and TRBJ1-4; D remains ambiguous. V was pared by 2 bases and J by 0 bases, with 10 bases between. This CDR3 has 16 amino acids. Germline-derived CDR1 and CDR2 are LGHDT and YNNKEL (reference sequence). The chain's CDR3 is CASSQSDAATNEKLFF. The CDR3 DNA follows: TGTGCCAGCAGCCAAAGCGACGCTGCAACTAATGAAAAACTGTTTTTT.

In this sample, this clonotype turned up a few times. Since the CDR3 does not end with the conserved phenylalanine or tryptophan, this likely comes from a read error. The V call is TRBV6-1, the J call TRBJ1-1, with D maybe TRBD1 (5 bases). The V gene lost 8 bases and the J gene lost 1 base, with 17 bases spanning the gap. The CDR3 runs to 15 residues. Looked up from germline, CDR1 is MNHNS and CDR2 is SASEGT. The CDR3 loop reads CASGELPGGNTEAFL. Here the CDR3 DNA reads TGTGCCAGCGGGGAGCTCCCCGGGGGGAACACTGAAGCTTTCCTT.

This clonotype occurred many times. The chain employs TRBV3-1 and TRBJ2-7; D remains unclear. Between the trimmed V and J ends, which lost 3 bases and 4 bases, there was a span of 4 bases. Per the germline V gene, CDR1 is LGHDT and CDR2 is YNNKEL (reference sequence). The CDR3 totals 11 residues. The CDR3 loop is CASSHEYEQYF. DNA for the CDR3: TGTGCCAGCAGCCATGAGTACGAGCAGTACTTC.

The chain employs TRBV4-1 and TRBJ1-2; TRBD1 matches at 7 bases. The trim removed 0 bases at V and 8 bases at J, leaving 15 bases unmatched. The germline CDR1 and CDR2 sequences are MGHRA and YSYEKL. The CDR3 is 17 residues long. The CDR3 reads CASSQEWTGRGLGGYTF. As DNA, the CDR3 is TGCGCCAGCAGCCAAGAATGGACAGGTCGGGGGTTAGGCGGCTACACCTTC.

The chain employs TRBV29-1 and TRBJ1-1, with a possible D match to TRBD1 (5 bases). CDR1 and CDR2 (germline): SQVTM, ANQGSEA. This CDR3 has 13 amino acids. V shed 1 base and J shed 3 bases, with 9 bases lying between them. The CDR3 nucleotides read TGCAGCGTTGAAGCCGGGGGAGACACTGAAGCTTTCTTT. Translating it yields CSVEAGGDTEAFF.